One and the same sample provided the 14 T cell receptor beta chains below, sequenced in a study of blood T cell repertoires in COVID-19 (dated by TCRdb to about 2020). Library preparation used the immunoSEQ multiplex PCR assay. What TCRdb holds here is the immuneACCESS table cut down to in-frame rearrangements. Part of the clones is not present; checked against another copy, under half of the missing clones reflect an unresolved V gene, and the others are unexplained. The sample table contains a few hundred thousand clones; only one count was recorded for 70% to 90% of them. The ten largest clones represent more than 1% of the sample. Specimen: peripheral blood. These receptors were taken from a man in his forties with acute or convalescent COVID-19.

This clone appeared a few times. The gene calls are TRBV5-1 and TRBJ1-2; TRBD1 agrees at 7 bases. The CDR3 covers 15 residues. V gave up 2 bases and J gave up 6 bases; unmatched junction bases: 10. Germline V gives CDR1 SGHRS, CDR2 YFSETQ. For the CDR3, the DNA is TGCGCCAGCAGCTTAAACGAAGGGGGCTGGAATGGCTACACCTTC. Its translation is CASSLNEGGWNGYTF.

The chain has TRBV7-9 and TRBJ2-1; D is uncertain. The CDR3 has 15 residues. Trimming stripped 1 base from V and 5 bases from J, with 12 bases between. Germline values: CDR1 SEHNR, CDR2 FQNEAQ (reference sequence). The chain's CDR3 is CASSLDLAANNEQFF. CDR3 DNA: TGTGCCAGCAGCTTAGATCTCGCTGCGAACAATGAGCAGTTCTTC.

V and J are TRBV7-9 and TRBJ2-2; 8 nucleotides line up with TRBD1. J gave up 4 bases and V 3 bases, and 1 base lay outside the gene matches. The CDR3 runs 14 residues. CDR1 and CDR2 (germline): SEHNR, FQNEAQ (reference sequence). CDR3 region: CASSFDRGTGELFF. CDR3 DNA sequence: TGTGCCAGCAGCTTTGACAGGGGCACCGGGGAGCTGTTTTTT. The full variable domain, with the rest looked up from reference TRBV7-9 and TRBJ2-2, is DTGVSQNPRHKITKRGQNVTFRCDPISEHNRLYWYRQTLGQGPEFLTYFQNEAQLEKSRLLSDRFSAERPKGSFSTLEIQRTEQGDSAMYLCASSFDRGTGELFFGEGSRLTVL.

This chain links TRBV25-1 with TRBJ1-4, with TRBD1 as a possible D gene (5 bases). The CDR3 covers 16 residues. Germline-derived CDR1 and CDR2 are MGHDK and SYGVNS. Trimming stripped 2 bases from V and 0 bases from J, with 10 bases between. The CDR3 protein is CASSERGGATNEKLFF. CDR3 bases: TGTGCCAGCAGTGAACGGGGCGGGGCAACTAATGAAAAACTGTTTTTT.

V gene TRBV5-1 combines with J gene TRBJ2-2, with 7 positions matching TRBD1. The trim removed 2 bases at V and 0 bases at J, leaving 10 bases unmatched. Germline loops: CDR1 SGHRS, CDR2 YFSETQ. The CDR3 runs 18 residues. This CDR3 is CASSLRNRGVPNTGELFF. CDR3 coding DNA: TGCGCCAGCAGCTTAAGAAACAGGGGCGTCCCGAACACCGGGGAGCTGTTTTTT.

The genes are TRBV7-2 and TRBJ2-3; 11 nucleotides line up with TRBD2. The germline CDR1 and CDR2 sequences are SGHTA and FQGNSA. This CDR3 has 17 residues. J was trimmed by 6 bases and V by 4 bases; bases with no gene match: 12. The CDR3 sequence: CASSSTSGRIVMDTQYF. Here the CDR3 DNA reads TGTGCCAGCAGCTCCACTAGCGGGAGAATAGTAATGGATACGCAGTATTTT.

The CDR3 DNA sequence: TGTGCCAGCAGCGTAGGGAGGGGCGCAGCACTTACAGATACGCAGTATTTT. Residues: CASSVGRGAALTDTQYF. This chain links TRBV9 with TRBJ2-3, with D perhaps TRBD2 (6 bases). Germline CDR1 and CDR2: SGDLS and YYNGEE. V was clipped by 0 bases and J by 3 bases, with 17 bases between them. This CDR3 region has 17 residues.

This rearrangement joins TRBV5-4 to TRBJ1-1; 10 bases are shared with TRBD1. Per germline, CDR1 SGHNT and CDR2 YYREEE (reference sequence). The CDR3 is 17 residues long. V lost 4 bases to trimming and J lost 6 bases; unmatched junction nucleotides: 15. The CDR3 reads CASSPTPGQGRRAEAFF. The CDR3, as DNA: TGTGCCAGCAGCCCAACTCCGGGACAGGGGAGGCGCGCTGAAGCTTTCTTT.

The chain is built from TRBV27 and TRBJ1-1, with D unclear. V was trimmed by 5 bases and J by 0 bases, leaving 10 bases between them. Germline assignment: CDR1 MNHEY and CDR2 SMNVEV (reference sequence). This CDR3 contains 14 residues. DNA of the CDR3: TGTGCCAGCAGTGTTAATATAGTGAACACTGAAGCTTTCTTT. Translating it yields CASSVNIVNTEAFF.

The V gene is TRBV7-2, the J gene TRBJ2-2, with D tentatively TRBD2 (7 bases). Germline V gene sequence: CDR1 SGHTA, CDR2 FQGNSA. The CDR3 is 18 residues long. V was pared by 2 bases and J by 7 bases, with 23 bases between. This chain's CDR3 is CASSLTSFGGAVSGELFF. The CDR3 DNA follows: TGTGCCAGCAGCTTAACCTCGTTTGGGGGGGCGGTGAGCGGGGAGCTGTTTTTT.

The genes are TRBV30 and TRBJ2-2; TRBD2 is a possible D gene (6 bases). The germline V gene encodes CDR1 GTSNPN and CDR2 SVGIG (reference sequence). This CDR3 contains 14 residues. V lost 5 bases and J 3 bases, leaving 13 bases between the germline ends. The CDR3: CAWGGRSDTGELFF. The CDR3 region has the DNA TGTGCCTGGGGGGGGAGGTCCGACACCGGGGAGCTGTTTTTT.

The gene calls are TRBV9 and TRBJ1-2; D possibly corresponds to TRBD1 (5 bases). CDR3 length: 18 residues. From germline, CDR1 is SGDLS and CDR2 YYNGEE. V lost 1 base, J lost 2 bases, and 21 bases lay in between. In nucleotides, the CDR3 is TGTGCCAGCAGCGTATCCGGGACTCCCGAATTGGAGAACTATGGCTACACCTTC. It is translated as CASSVSGTPELENYGYTF.

This CDR3 reads CASSPKGQGAGGGYTF. The CDR3 DNA reads as TGTGCCAGCAGCCCGAAGGGACAGGGGGCTGGAGGTGGCTACACCTTC. V and J are TRBV13 and TRBJ1-2; 12 bases agree with TRBD1. There are 16 residues in the CDR3. Per the germline V gene, CDR1 is PRHDT and CDR2 is FYEKMQ (reference sequence). The V gene end was trimmed by 5 bases and the J gene end by 7 bases; junction bases not matched to a gene: 11. Based on the CDR3 plus reference TRBV13 and TRBJ1-2, the full variable domain is AAGVIQSPRHLIKEKRETATLKCYPIPRHDTVYWYQQGPGQDPQFLISFYEKMQSDKGSIPDRFSAQQFSDYHSELNMSSLELGDSALYFCASSPKGQGAGGGYTFGSGTRLTVV.

V gene TRBV3-1 (or the pseudogene TRBV3-2) combines with J gene TRBJ1-5; the D gene is possibly TRBD1 (5 bases). The CDR3 is 16 amino acids. Deletions cut 1 base from V and 2 bases from J, with 12 bases between. CDR1 is LGHDT and CDR2 is YNNKEL in the germline V gene (reference sequence). For the CDR3, the DNA is TGTGCCAGCAGCCAAGGTGTGACAGTGGGCAATCAGCCCCAGCATTTT. Translating gives CASSQGVTVGNQPQHF.